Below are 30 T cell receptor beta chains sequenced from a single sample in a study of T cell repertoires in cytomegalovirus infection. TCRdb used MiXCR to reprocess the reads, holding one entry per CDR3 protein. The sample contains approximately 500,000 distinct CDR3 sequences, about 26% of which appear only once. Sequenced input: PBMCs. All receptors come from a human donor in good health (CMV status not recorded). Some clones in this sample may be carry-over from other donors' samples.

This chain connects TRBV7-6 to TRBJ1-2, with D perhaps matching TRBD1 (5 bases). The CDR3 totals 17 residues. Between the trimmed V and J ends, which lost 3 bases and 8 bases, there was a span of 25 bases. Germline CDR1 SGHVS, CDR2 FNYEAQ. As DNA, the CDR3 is TGTGCCAGCAGCTTCGCCGGATCGGGACTAGGAGAGGTGGGCTACACCTTC. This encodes CASSFAGSGLGEVGYTF.

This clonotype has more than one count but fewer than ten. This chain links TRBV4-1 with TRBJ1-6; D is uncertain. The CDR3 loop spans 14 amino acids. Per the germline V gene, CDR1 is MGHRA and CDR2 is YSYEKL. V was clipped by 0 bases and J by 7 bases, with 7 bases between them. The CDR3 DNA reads TGCGCCAGCAGCCAAGATCTGCGGAATTCACCCCTCCACTTT. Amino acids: CASSQDLRNSPLHF.

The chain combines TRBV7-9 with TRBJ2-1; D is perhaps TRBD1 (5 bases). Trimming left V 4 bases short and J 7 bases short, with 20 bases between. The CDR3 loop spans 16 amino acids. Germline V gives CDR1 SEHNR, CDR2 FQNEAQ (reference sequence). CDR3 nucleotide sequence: TGTGCCAGCAGCTCGGGTGTAGCAGGGCCGGCGAATGAGCAGTTCTTC. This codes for CASSSGVAGPANEQFF.

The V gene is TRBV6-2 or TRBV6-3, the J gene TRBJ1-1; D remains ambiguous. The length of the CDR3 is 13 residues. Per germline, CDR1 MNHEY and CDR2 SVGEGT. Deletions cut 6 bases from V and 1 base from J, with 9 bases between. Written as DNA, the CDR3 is TGTGCCAGCAGAAACGACGGGAACACTGAAGCTTTCTTT. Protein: CASRNDGNTEAFF.

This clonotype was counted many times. The CDR3 reads CASSSGTGALNTEAFF. CDR3 coding DNA: TGTGCCAGCAGTTCCGGGACAGGGGCCCTTAACACTGAAGCTTTCTTT. The chain couples TRBV12-3 or TRBV12-4 to TRBJ1-1; 10 bases line up with TRBD1. There are 16 residues in the CDR3. V lost 4 bases, J lost 2 bases, and 7 bases stayed unmatched.

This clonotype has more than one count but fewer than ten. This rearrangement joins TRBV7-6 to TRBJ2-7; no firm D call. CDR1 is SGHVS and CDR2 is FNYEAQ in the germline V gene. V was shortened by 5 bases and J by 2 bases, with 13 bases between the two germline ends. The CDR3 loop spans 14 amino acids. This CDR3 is CASSPRQTTYEQYF. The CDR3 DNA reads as TGTGCCAGCAGCCCTCGCCAGACCACCTACGAGCAGTACTTC.

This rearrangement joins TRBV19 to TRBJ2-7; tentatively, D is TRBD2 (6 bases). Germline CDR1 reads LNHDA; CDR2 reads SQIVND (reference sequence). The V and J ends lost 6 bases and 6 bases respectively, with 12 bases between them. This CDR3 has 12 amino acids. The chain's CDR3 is CASRDYGSEQYF. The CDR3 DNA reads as TGTGCCAGTAGGGACTACGGTAGCGAGCAGTACTTC. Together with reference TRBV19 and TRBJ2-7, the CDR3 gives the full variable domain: DGGITQSPKYLFRKEGQNVTLSCEQNLNHDAMYWYRQDPGQGLRLIYYSQIVNDFQKGDIAEGYSVSREKKESFPLTVTSAQKNPTAFYLCASRDYGSEQYFGPGTRLTVT.

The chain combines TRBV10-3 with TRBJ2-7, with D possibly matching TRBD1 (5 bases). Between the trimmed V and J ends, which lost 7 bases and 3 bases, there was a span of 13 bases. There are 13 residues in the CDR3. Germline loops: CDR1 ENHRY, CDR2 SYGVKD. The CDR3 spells CAIKGAQNYEQYF. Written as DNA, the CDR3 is TGTGCCATCAAAGGGGCCCAAAACTACGAGCAGTACTTC.

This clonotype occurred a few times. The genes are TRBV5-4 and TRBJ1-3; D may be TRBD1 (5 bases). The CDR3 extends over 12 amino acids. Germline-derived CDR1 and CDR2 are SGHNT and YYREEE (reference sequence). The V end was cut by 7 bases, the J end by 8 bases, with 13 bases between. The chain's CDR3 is CASGQDADTIYF. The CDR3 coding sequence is TGTGCCAGCGGACAAGATGCAGACACCATATATTTT.

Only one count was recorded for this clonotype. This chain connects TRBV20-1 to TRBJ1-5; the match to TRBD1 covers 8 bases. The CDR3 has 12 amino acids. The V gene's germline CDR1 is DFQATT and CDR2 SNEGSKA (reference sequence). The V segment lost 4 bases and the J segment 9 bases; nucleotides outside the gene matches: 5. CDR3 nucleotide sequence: TGCAGTGCTACAAAGACAGGGGTGCCCCAGCATTTT. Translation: CSATKTGVPQHF.

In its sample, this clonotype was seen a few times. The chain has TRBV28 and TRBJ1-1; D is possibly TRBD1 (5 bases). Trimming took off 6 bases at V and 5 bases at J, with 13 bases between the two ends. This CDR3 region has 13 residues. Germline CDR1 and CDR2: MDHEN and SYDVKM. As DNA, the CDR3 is TGTGCCAGCAGGTCCGGGGGAAGGACTGAAGCTTTCTTT. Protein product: CASRSGGRTEAFF.

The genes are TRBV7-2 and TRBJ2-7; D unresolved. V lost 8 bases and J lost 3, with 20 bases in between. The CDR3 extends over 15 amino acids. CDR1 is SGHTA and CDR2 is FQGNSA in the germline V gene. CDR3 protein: CASFCEETVFYEQYV. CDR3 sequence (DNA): TGTGCCAGCTTTTGCGAGGAAACGGTATTCTACGAGCAGTACGTC.

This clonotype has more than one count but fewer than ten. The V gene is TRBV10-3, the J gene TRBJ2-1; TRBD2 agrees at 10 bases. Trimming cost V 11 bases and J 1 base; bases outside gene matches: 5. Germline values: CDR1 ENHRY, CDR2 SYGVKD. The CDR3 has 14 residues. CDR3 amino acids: CASTSGVSYNEQFF. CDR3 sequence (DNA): TGTGCCTCTACTAGCGGGGTATCCTACAATGAGCAGTTCTTC.

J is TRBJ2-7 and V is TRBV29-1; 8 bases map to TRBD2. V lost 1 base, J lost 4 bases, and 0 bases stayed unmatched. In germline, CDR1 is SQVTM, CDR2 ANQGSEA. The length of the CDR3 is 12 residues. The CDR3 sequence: CSVEAGGYEQYF. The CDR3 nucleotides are TGCAGCGTTGAAGCGGGAGGGTACGAGCAGTACTTC.

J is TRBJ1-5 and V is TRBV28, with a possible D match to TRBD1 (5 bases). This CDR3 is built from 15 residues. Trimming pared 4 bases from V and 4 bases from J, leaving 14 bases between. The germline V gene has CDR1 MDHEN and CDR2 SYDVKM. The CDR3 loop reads CASSSRVFGNQPQHF. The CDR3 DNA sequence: TGTGCCAGCAGTTCCAGGGTTTTTGGGAATCAGCCCCAGCATTTT.

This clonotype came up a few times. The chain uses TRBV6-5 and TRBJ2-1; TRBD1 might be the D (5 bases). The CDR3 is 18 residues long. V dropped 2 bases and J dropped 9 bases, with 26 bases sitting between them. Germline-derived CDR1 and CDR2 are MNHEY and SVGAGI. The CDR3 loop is CASSYIGARTQMQTEQFF. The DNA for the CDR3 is TGTGCCAGCAGTTACATAGGGGCCCGGACACAGATGCAGACTGAGCAGTTCTTC.

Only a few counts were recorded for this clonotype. CDR3 in amino acids: CASSLGQFYEQYV. The CDR3 bases are TGTGCCAGCAGTTTAGGACAGTTCTACGAGCAGTACGTC. This sequence joins TRBV12-3 or TRBV12-4 and TRBJ2-7, with D maybe TRBD1 (5 bases). Trimming removed 1 base from V and 3 bases from J, with 7 bases in between. This CDR3 comprises 13 residues.

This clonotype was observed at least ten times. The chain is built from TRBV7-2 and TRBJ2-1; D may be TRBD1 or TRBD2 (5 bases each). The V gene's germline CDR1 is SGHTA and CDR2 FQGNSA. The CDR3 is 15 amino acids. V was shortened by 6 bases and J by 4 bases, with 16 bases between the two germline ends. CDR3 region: CASSGEGRGYNEQFF. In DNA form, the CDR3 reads TGTGCCAGCAGTGGAGAGGGACGCGGGTACAATGAGCAGTTCTTC.

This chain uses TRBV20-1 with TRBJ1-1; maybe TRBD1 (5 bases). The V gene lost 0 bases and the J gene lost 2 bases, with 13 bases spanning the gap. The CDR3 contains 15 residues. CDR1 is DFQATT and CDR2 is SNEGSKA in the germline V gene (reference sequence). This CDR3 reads CSARDLGGFNTEAFF. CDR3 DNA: TGCAGTGCTAGAGATCTCGGGGGGTTTAACACTGAAGCTTTCTTT.

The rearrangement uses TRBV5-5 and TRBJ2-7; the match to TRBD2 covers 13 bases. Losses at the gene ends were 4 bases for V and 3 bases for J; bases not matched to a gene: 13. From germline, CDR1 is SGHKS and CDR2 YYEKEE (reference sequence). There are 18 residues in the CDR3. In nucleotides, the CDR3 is TGTGCCAGCAGCCCCCTCGGGACTAGCGGGAATTCCGGCTACGAGCAGTACGTC. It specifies CASSPLGTSGNSGYEQYV.

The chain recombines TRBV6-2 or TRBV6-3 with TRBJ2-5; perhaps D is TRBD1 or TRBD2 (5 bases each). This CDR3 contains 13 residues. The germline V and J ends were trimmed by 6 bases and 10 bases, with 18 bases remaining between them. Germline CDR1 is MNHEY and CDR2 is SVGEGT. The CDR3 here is CASRHTGTQVQYF. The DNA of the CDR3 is TGTGCCAGCAGGCACACCGGGACCCAGGTCCAGTACTTC.

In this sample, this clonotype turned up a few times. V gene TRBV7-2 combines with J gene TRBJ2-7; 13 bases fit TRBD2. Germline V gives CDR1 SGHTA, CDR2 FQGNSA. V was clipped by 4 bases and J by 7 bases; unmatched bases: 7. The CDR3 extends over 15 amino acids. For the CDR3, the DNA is TGTGCCAGCAGCTCCCAGGGACTAGCGGGGCTGGAGCAGTACTTC. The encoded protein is CASSSQGLAGLEQYF.

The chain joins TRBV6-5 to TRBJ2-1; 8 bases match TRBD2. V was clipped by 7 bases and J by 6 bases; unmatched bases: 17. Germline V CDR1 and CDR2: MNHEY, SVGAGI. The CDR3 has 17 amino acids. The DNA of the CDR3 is TGTGCCAGCACCCCGGGGGGGAGTGACCCCAGATTCAATGAGCAGTTCTTC. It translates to CASTPGGSDPRFNEQFF.

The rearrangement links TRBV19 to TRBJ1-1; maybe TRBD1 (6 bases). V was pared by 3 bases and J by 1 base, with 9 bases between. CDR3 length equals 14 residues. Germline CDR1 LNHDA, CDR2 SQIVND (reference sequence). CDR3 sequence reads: CASSIDRKNTEAFF. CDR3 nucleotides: TGTGCCAGTAGTATCGACAGGAAGAACACTGAAGCTTTCTTT.

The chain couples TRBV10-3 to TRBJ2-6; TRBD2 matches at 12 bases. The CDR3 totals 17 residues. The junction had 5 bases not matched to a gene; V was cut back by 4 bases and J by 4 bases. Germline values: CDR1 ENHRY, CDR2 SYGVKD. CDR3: CAISVGLAGSGANVLTF. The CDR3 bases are TGTGCCATCAGTGTTGGACTAGCGGGGAGCGGGGCCAACGTCCTGACTTTC.

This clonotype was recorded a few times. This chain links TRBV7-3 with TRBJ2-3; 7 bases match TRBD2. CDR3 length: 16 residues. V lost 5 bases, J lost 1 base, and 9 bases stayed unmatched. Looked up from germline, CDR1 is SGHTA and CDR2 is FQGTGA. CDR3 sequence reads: CASSPTASGRTDTQYF. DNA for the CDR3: TGTGCCAGCAGCCCCACGGCTAGCGGTCGCACAGATACGCAGTATTTT.

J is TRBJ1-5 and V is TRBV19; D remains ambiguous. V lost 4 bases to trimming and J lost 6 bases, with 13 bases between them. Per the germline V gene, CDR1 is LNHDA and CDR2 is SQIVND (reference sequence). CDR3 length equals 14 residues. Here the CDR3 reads CASSRTVLGQPQHF. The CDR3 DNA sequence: TGTGCCAGTAGTAGGACTGTCCTTGGTCAGCCCCAGCATTTT.

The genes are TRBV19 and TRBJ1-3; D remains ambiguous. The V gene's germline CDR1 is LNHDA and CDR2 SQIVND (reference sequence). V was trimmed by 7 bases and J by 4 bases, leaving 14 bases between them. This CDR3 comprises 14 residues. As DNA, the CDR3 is TGTGCCAGTACCAGGACCGATATCGGAAACACCATATATTTT. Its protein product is CASTRTDIGNTIYF.

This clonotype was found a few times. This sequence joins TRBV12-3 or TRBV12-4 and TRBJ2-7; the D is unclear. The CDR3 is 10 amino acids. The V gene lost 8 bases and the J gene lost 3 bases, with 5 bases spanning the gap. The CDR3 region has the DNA TGTGCCAGCGCACTCTACGAGCAGTACTTC. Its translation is CASALYEQYF.

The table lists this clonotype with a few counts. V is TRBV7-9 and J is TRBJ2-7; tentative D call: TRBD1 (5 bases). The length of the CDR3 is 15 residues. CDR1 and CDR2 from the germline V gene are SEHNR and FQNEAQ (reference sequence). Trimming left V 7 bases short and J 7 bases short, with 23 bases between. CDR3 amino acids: CASTPDSRPTWEQYF. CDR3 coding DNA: TGTGCCAGCACCCCCGACAGCCGCCCTACGTGGGAGCAGTACTTC.